Below, one TCR beta chain is given with its context. The authors amplified TCR beta CDR3 regions from RNA transcripts. HTBI primers primed a first-round RT-PCR, and a second-round multiplex PCR followed. Via MiXCR, TCRdb re-called the multiplex PCR reads, giving one row per CDR3 protein. The top ten hold roughly 50% of the sample, which has hundreds of thousands of distinct CDR3 sequences, around 45% seen once. CDR1 is LNHNV and CDR2 is YYDKDF in the germline V gene (reference sequence). V was clipped by 3 bases and J by 4 bases; unmatched bases: 11. This CDR3 has 17 residues. This specimen belongs to a study of Graves' ophthalmopathy and Graves' hyperthyroidism. Moderately to severely active ophthalmopathy under 3 months, CAS at least 3, NOSPECS at least 4. The authors isolated PBMCs from more than 9 ml of fresh peripheral blood.

The rearrangement uses TRBV15 and TRBJ1-5, with 8 bases that match TRBD1. Sequencing was done on a sample of peripheral blood. The TCR comes from an adult man with Graves' ophthalmopathy. CDR3 amino acids: CATSSYDRGTLNQPQHF. CDR3 in DNA: TGTGCCACCAGCAGTTATGACAGGGGCACGCTGAATCAGCCCCAGCATTTT.